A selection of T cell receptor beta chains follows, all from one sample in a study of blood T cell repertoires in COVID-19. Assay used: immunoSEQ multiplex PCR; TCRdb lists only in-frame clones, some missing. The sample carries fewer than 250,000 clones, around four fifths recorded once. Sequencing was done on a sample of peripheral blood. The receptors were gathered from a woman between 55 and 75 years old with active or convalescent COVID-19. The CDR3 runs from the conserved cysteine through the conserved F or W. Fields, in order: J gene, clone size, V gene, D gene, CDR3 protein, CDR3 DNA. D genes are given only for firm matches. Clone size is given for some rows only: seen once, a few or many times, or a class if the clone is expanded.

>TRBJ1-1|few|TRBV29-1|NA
CSGLASGVDTEAFF
TGCAGCGGCCTCGCTTCGGGGGTGGACACTGAAGCTTTCTTT
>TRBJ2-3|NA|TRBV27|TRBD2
CASSFEAGGNTDTQYF
TGTGCCAGCAGTTTCGAAGCGGGGGGGAACACAGATACGCAGTATTTT
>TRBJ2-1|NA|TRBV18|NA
CASSATRGGDQFF
TGTGCCAGCTCAGCGACTAGGGGTGGGGATCAGTTCTTC
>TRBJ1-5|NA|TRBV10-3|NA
CATIKEANQPQHF
TGTGCCACAATAAAAGAGGCGAATCAGCCCCAGCATTTT
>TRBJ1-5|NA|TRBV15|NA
CATSRRGEGNQPQHF
TGTGCCACCAGCAGAAGAGGTGAGGGCAATCAGCCCCAGCATTTT
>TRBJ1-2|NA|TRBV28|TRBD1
CASSFTFNGQGRTRNYGYTF
TGTGCCAGCAGTTTCACTTTCAACGGACAGGGAAGGACACGTAACTATGGCTACACCTTC
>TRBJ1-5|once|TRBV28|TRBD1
CASSSRRQGPSNQPQHF
TGTGCCAGCAGTTCCCGCCGACAGGGGCCTAGCAATCAGCCCCAGCATTTT
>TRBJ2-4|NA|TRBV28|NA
CASNKLRVGAKNIQYF
TGTGCCAGCAACAAACTCAGGGTTGGGGCCAAAAACATTCAGTACTTC
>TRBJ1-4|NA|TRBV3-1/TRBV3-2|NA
CASSLRSGNEKLFF
TGTGCCAGCAGCCTTAGGAGTGGTAATGAAAAACTGTTTTTT
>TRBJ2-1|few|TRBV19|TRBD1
CASSIRVSGGNEQFF
TGTGCCAGTAGTATAAGGGTTTCAGGGGGCAATGAGCAGTTCTTC
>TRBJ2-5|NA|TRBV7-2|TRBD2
CASSSSGGETQYF
TGTGCCAGCAGCTCAAGCGGGGGGGAGACCCAGTACTTC
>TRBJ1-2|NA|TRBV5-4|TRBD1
CASSSGTGQNGYTF
TGTGCCAGCAGCTCCGGGACAGGGCAAAATGGCTACACCTTC
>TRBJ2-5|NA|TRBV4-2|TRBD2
CASSQGRWGSGRFQETQYF
TGTGCCAGCAGCCAAGGAAGGTGGGGTAGCGGGAGGTTCCAAGAGACCCAGTACTTC
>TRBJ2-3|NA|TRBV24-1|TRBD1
CATSERDRAPGGTQYF
TGTGCCACCAGTGAGCGTGACAGGGCCCCAGGGGGTACGCAGTATTTT
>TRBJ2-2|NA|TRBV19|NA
CASRKVGVGGARTGELFF
TGTGCCAGTAGAAAAGTGGGTGTGGGGGGGGCACGCACCGGGGAGCTGTTTTTT
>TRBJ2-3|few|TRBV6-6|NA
CASSPKSSAYTDTQYF
TGTGCCAGCAGCCCTAAAAGTAGCGCCTACACAGATACGCAGTATTTT
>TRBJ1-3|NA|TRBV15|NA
CATSRGHTDTDSGNTIYF
TGTGCCACCAGCAGGGGGCATACCGACACGGACTCTGGAAACACCATATATTTT